A selection of T cell receptor beta chains follows, all from one sample in a study of regulatory T cells in long-lasting Graves disease. TCRdb re-called the multiplex PCR reads with MiXCR, one entry per CDR3 protein. The sample lists over 400,000 distinct CDR3 sequences; roughly 15% were seen once. A further study also used this sample, focusing on T cells in Graves' hyperthyroidism and ophthalmopathy.

Source: peripheral blood mononuclear cells (PBMCs), taken at new diagnosis, from a patient treated with antithyroid drugs. These receptors were collected from a woman between 45 and 60 years old with Graves disease. Each CDR3 is given with its conserved first and last residue. The D gene is left open where the match is weak. Rows may omit the clone size; those that give it use once, few, many or a size class.

j_call d_call v_call clone_size cdr3_aa cdr3_nt
TRBJ1-1 . TRBV11-2 few CASSLGPVLGAFF TGTGCCAGCAGCTTAGGGCCGGTTTTGGGAGCTTTCTTT
TRBJ1-1 . TRBV2 . CASRRTLEAEAFF TGTGCCAGCAGACGCACTTTGGAGGCTGAAGCTTTCTTT
TRBJ2-1 . TRBV6-2/TRBV6-3 few CASSEPSRREWGDEQFF TGTGCCAGCAGTGAACCTTCCCGAAGGGAGTGGGGAGATGAGCAGTTCTTC
TRBJ2-1 TRBD2 TRBV2 many CASSRETDYNEQFF TGTGCCAGTTCGCGGGAGACCGACTACAATGAGCAGTTCTTC
TRBJ2-7 TRBD1 TRBV2 many CASSNNRGYEQYF TGTGCCAGCAGTAATAACAGGGGGTACGAGCAGTACTTC
TRBJ2-1 . TRBV3-1 . CASSGQSWDNEQFF TGTGCCAGCAGCGGACAGTCATGGGACAATGAGCAGTTCTTC
TRBJ2-1 . TRBV5-1 . CASSWGATHEQFF TGCGCCAGCAGCTGGGGGGCGACTCATGAGCAGTTCTTC
TRBJ1-3 . TRBV5-4 many CASGVSGNTIYF TGTGCCAGTGGGGTCTCTGGAAACACCATATATTTT
TRBJ2-6 . TRBV27 many CASSFGRTTGANVLTF TGTGCCAGCAGTTTTGGCAGGACAACTGGGGCCAACGTCCTGACTTTC
TRBJ2-1 TRBD1 TRBV19 . CASRNSRDRADYNEQFF TGTGCCAGTAGGAACTCCCGGGACAGGGCCGACTACAATGAGCAGTTCTTC
TRBJ2-7 TRBD1 TRBV27 . CASSPNSGTGYPYEQYF TGTGCCAGCAGTCCGAACTCCGGGACAGGGTACCCCTACGAGCAGTACTTC